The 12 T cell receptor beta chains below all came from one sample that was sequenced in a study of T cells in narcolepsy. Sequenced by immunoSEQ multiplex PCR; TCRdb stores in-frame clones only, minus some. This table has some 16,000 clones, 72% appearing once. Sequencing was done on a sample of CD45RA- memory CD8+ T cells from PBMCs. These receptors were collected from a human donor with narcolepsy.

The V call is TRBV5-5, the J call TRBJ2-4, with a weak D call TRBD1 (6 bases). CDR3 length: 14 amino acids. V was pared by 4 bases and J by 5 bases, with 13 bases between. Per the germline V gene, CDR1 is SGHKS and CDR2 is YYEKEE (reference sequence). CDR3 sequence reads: CASSVTGPENIQYF. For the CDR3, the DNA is TGTGCCAGCAGCGTTACAGGGCCCGAAAACATTCAGTACTTC.

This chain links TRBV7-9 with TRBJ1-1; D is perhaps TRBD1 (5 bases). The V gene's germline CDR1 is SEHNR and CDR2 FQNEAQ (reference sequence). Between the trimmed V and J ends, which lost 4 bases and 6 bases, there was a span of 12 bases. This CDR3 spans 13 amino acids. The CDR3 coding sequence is TGTGCCAGCAGCTGGGGGGGTACCCCTGAAGCTTTCTTT. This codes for CASSWGGTPEAFF.

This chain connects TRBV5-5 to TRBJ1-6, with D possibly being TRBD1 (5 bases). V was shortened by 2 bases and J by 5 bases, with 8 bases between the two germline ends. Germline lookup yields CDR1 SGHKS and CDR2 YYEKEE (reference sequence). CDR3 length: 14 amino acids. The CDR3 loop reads CASSLRGDNSPLHF. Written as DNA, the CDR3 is TGTGCCAGCAGCTTACGGGGGGATAATTCACCCCTCCACTTT. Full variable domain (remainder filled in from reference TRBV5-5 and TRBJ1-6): DAGVTQSPTHLIKTRGQQVTLRCSPISGHKSVSWYQQVLGQGPQFIFQYYEKEERGRGNFPDRFSARQFPNYSSELNVNALLLGDSALYLCASSLRGDNSPLHFGNGTRLTVT.

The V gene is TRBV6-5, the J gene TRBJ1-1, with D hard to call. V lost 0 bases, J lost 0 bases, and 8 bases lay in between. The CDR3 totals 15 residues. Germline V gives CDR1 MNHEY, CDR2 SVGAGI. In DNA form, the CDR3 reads TGTGCCAGCAGTTACTCAGACCCAATGAACACTGAAGCTTTCTTT. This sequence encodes CASSYSDPMNTEAFF.

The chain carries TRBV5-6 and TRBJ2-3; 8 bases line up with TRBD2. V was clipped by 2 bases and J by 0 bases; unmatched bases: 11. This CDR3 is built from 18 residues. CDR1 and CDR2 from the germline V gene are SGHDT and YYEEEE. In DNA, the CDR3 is TGTGCCAGCAGCTTCCCCATGAGCGCGGGGGGAAGCACAGATACGCAGTATTTT. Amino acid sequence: CASSFPMSAGGSTDTQYF.

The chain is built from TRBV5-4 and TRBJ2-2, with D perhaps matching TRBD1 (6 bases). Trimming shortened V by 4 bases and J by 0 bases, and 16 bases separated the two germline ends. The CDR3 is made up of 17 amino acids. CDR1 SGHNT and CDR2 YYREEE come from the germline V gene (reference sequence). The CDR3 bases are TGTGCCAGCAGCCGTCCCCCGACAGGTGCGAACACCGGGGAGCTGTTTTTT. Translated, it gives CASSRPPTGANTGELFF.

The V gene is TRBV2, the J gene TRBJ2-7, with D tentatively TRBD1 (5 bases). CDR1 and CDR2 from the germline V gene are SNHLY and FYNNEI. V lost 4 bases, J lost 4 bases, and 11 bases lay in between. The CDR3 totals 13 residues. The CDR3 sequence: CASSAAQGYEQYF. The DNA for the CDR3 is TGTGCCAGCAGTGCGGCTCAGGGTTACGAGCAGTACTTC.

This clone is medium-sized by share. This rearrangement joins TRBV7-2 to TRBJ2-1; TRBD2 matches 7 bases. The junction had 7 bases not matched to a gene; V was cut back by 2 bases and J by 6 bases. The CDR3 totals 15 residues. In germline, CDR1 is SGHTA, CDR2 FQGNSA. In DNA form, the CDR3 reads TGTGCCAGCAGCTTACGACGGGAGGACATCAATGAGCAGTTCTTC. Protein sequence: CASSLRREDINEQFF.

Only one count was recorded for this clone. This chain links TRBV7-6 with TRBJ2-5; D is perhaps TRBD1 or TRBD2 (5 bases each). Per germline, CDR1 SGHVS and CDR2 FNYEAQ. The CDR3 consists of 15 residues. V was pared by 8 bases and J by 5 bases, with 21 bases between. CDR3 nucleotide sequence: TGTGCCAGCTGCTCGTCCGGGACGGGCGAGGAGACCCAGTACTTC. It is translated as CASCSSGTGEETQYF. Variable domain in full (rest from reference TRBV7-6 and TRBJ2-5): GAGVSQSPRYKVTKRGQDVALRCDPISGHVSLYWYRQALGQGPEFLTYFNYEAQQDKSGLPNDRFSAERPEGSISTLTIQRTEQRDSAMYRCASCSSGTGEETQYFGPGTRLLVL.

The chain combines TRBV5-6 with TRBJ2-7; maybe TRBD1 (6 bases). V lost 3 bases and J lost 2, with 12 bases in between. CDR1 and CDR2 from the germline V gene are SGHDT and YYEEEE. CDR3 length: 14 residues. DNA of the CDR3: TGTGCCAGCAGCTGGTGGACAGTGCCCTACGAGCAGTACTTC. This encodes CASSWWTVPYEQYF.

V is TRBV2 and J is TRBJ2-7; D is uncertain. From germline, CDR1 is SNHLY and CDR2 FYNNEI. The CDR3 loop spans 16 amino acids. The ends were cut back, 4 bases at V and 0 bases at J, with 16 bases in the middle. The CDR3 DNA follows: TGTGCCAGCAGTGGCCGGGTGGATAGGAGCTCCTACGAGCAGTACTTC. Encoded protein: CASSGRVDRSSYEQYF.

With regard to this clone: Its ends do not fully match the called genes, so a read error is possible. For the CDR3, the DNA is TGTGCCGGCAGCTTACATGAGGCCCCTAGGGCCAACGTCCTGACTTTC. It yields the protein CAGSLHEAPRANVLTF. This chain links TRBV7-8 with TRBJ2-6; D not certain. The CDR3 has 16 amino acids. Germline V gene sequence: CDR1 SGHVS, CDR2 FQNEAQ.